The 11 T cell receptor beta chains reported below all come from one sample, sequenced in a study of technical replicates of blood from four donors. Clones were sequenced by immunoSEQ multiplex PCR, and TCRdb holds only the in-frame ones, with some missing. The table records some 10,000 clones, approximately 94% of them present only once. Sequences were obtained from PBMCs. The receptor set was obtained from a human donor in good health.

This chain uses TRBV27 with TRBJ2-5; TRBD1 matches 9 bases. Germline trimming cut 4 bases from V and 5 bases from J; bases unmatched to any gene: 11. The CDR3 covers 16 residues. CDR1 and CDR2 (germline): MNHEY, SMNVEV (reference sequence). CDR3 residues: CASSSGQGPGVETQYF. For the CDR3, the DNA is TGTGCCAGCAGTTCGGGACAGGGACCTGGAGTGGAGACCCAGTACTTC.

This clone came up once. The genes are TRBV2 and TRBJ2-2; no reliable D call. From germline, CDR1 is SNHLY and CDR2 FYNNEI. The germline V and J ends were trimmed by 8 bases and 3 bases, with 7 bases remaining between them. The CDR3 covers 12 residues. The CDR3 loop is CASCSDTGELFF. The CDR3, as DNA: TGTGCCAGCTGCAGCGACACCGGGGAGCTGTTTTTT. Full variable domain (missing parts from reference TRBV2 and TRBJ2-2): EPEVTQTPSHQVTQMGQEVILRCVPISNHLYFYWYRQILGQKVEFLVSFYNNEISEKSEIFDDQFSVERPDGSNFTLKIRSTKLEDSAMYFCASCSDTGELFFGEGSRLTVL.

The CDR3 protein is CASSSGQGSTDTQYF. In DNA form, the CDR3 reads TGCGCCAGCAGCTCCGGACAGGGATCGACAGATACGCAGTATTTT. The chain recombines TRBV5-1 with TRBJ2-3; TRBD1 agrees at 8 bases. The CDR3 has 15 amino acids. The trim removed 3 bases at V and 3 bases at J, leaving 6 bases unmatched. The germline CDR1 and CDR2 sequences are SGHRS and YFSETQ.

This clone was recorded a few times. The V and J genes are TRBV7-6 and TRBJ2-1, with TRBD1 matching over 7 bases. Trimming took 4 bases from V and 7 from J; bases not matched to a gene: 7. This CDR3 comprises 14 residues. Looked up from germline, CDR1 is SGHVS and CDR2 is FNYEAQ. This CDR3 is CASSSKGAENEQFF. CDR3 sequence (DNA): TGTGCCAGCAGCTCAAAGGGGGCGGAAAATGAGCAGTTCTTC.

V and J are TRBV6-6 and TRBJ1-5, with D tentatively TRBD1 (5 bases). V was pared by 6 bases and J by 7 bases, with 19 bases between. There are 15 residues in the CDR3. CDR1 is MNHNY and CDR2 is SVGAGI in the germline V gene (reference sequence). The CDR3 DNA sequence: TGTGCCAGCAGATCCCCGAGCAGGGTAGGACAGCCCCAGCATTTT. It is translated as CASRSPSRVGQPQHF.

The chain employs TRBV5-1 and TRBJ2-3; 9 positions agree with TRBD2. Germline V gene lookup returns CDR1 SGHRS and CDR2 YFSETQ. After removal of 5 bases from V and 6 bases from J, the junction contained 7 bases not matched to a gene. The CDR3 length is 14 residues. CDR3 nucleotide sequence: TGCGCCAGCAGTAGCGGGAGAAACGGGGATACGCAGTATTTT. Its translation: CASSSGRNGDTQYF. Drawing the rest from reference TRBV5-1 and TRBJ2-3, the complete variable domain is KAGVTQTPRYLIKTRGQQVTLSCSPISGHRSVSWYQQTPGQGLQFLFEYFSETQRNKGNFPGRFSGRQFSNSRSEMNVSTLELGDSALYLCASSSGRNGDTQYFGPGTRLTVL.

The rearrangement uses TRBV6-5 and TRBJ1-1; D is possibly TRBD1 (5 bases). Germline V lookup: CDR1 MNHEY, CDR2 SVGAGI. Between the trimmed V and J ends, which lost 1 base and 1 base, there was a span of 10 bases. The CDR3 is 15 residues long. The CDR3 region is CASSYWGGTNTEAFF. In DNA, the CDR3 is TGTGCCAGCAGTTACTGGGGGGGAACGAACACTGAAGCTTTCTTT.

The rearrangement joins TRBV5-1 to TRBJ2-1; 13 nucleotides agree with TRBD2. The CDR3 consists of 15 residues. Germline assignment: CDR1 SGHRS and CDR2 YFSETQ. Unmatched junction bases numbered 7, after V lost 5 bases and J lost 8 bases. DNA for the CDR3: TGCGCCAGCAGGGGGACTAGCGGGATTGGCGATGAGCAGTTCTTC. Its translation: CASRGTSGIGDEQFF.

The rearrangement joins TRBV9 to TRBJ2-7, with D perhaps matching TRBD2 (6 bases). Between the trimmed V and J ends, which lost 4 bases and 1 base, there was a span of 18 bases. The CDR3 is 16 residues long. Germline V CDR1 and CDR2: SGDLS, YYNGEE. Here the CDR3 reads CASSLRGGWGSYEQYF. The CDR3 bases are TGTGCCAGCAGCCTAAGAGGAGGGTGGGGATCCTACGAGCAGTACTTC. The full variable domain, with the rest looked up from reference TRBV9 and TRBJ2-7, is DSGVTQTPKHLITATGQRVTLRCSPRSGDLSVYWYQQSLDQGLQFLIQYYNGEERAKGNILERFSAQQFPDLHSELNLSSLELGDSALYFCASSLRGGWGSYEQYFGPGTRLTVT.

The V gene is TRBV18, the J gene TRBJ2-4; 11 bases agree with TRBD1. This CDR3 spans 18 amino acids. The germline V gene has CDR1 KGHSH and CDR2 LQKENI. Trimming at V came to 1 base and at J to 0 bases, leaving 5 bases not matched to a gene. DNA of the CDR3: TGTGCCAGCTCACCACAAGGGACAGGGGGAACAGCCAAAAACATTCAGTACTTC. Translation: CASSPQGTGGTAKNIQYF.

The chain has TRBV5-6 and TRBJ2-1; possibly TRBD1 for D (5 bases). The CDR3 has 13 amino acids. V was trimmed by 4 bases and J by 7 bases, leaving 12 bases between them. Per the germline V gene, CDR1 is SGHDT and CDR2 is YYEEEE. The DNA of the CDR3 is TGTGCCAGCAGCCGCTTGGACAAGAATGAGCAGTTCTTC. This gives the protein CASSRLDKNEQFF.